This entry concerns a single T cell receptor beta chain. Its antigen specificity is not known. Base qualities are missing; no much larger clone stands one base away. This sample was included in a study of cytomegalovirus exposure and HLA in healthy donors (dated by TCRdb to about 2017). Background on the whole study: According to an earlier analysis of around 600 of the donors, about 179 million T cells yielded 90 million to 130 million unique TCR beta sequences and around 300 Gb of sequence data. An early release that covered about 600 HLA-typed donors contained around 300 gigabases of sequencing data and 70 million to 100 million unique TCR sequences. Among the approximately 400 genotyped donors, approximately 77% belonged to the genetic ancestry cluster associated with self-reported Caucasian donors. The study was designed to test whether signatures of past pathogen exposure could be identified by cataloging public T cell receptors. The T cell repertoires of roughly 660 subjects were profiled by immunosequencing and related to cytomegalovirus serostatus. Besides the first cohort of roughly 640 subjects, a separate validation cohort made up of around 120 different subjects was used. To predict cytomegalovirus infection status, the study brought together high-throughput TCR immunosequencing, statistical association of individual TCRs with disease status, and machine learning. In a later analysis, previously published TCR beta repertoires from fewer than 750 donors were re-analyzed and high-resolution HLA genotyping was added so that TCR occurrence patterns could be studied. In the later analysis, no new phenotypic data were used to find candidate immune exposures; instead, reliance was placed on TCR beta sequences and their occurrence across donors. An earlier analysis of approximately 580 of the donors used high-throughput TCR beta sequencing to judge whether each TCR beta V gene segment behaved as functional or pseudogenic. Alongside the repertoire data, information on donor age, sex, ethnicity and CMV serostatus was compiled. A later genetic analysis took genome-wide SNP genotypes for about 55% of the 666 donors and used that subset as a discovery cohort. Every repertoire in the discovery cohort had been generated on one and the same sequencing platform. Both class I and class II loci were covered by HLA typing, at four-digit resolution. Typing coverage differed by locus: A, B, C, DRB1 and DQB1 were typed in roughly 620-640 donors, DQA1 in about 550, DPA1 in nearly 610, and DPB1 in roughly 470. Roughly 5 DR-DQ haplotypes were treated as single units for association and clustering because of strong linkage in the cohort. On average, over 200,000 unique TCR beta nucleotide sequences were sequenced per donor among several hundred genotyped donors of the cohort, with 15% to 20% of those sequences being non-productive. Findings and caveats that apply to the study as a whole: Because counts were too low, 15 to 20 rarely observed V segments, including chromosome 9 orphons, were left out of the earlier analysis of a few hundred of the donors. Compared with the approximately 670-donor mean, donors in an Asian-associated ancestry cluster had fewer N-insertions in productive TCRs, according to a later genetic analysis. A cluster of highly shared sequence variants was judged likely to represent a technical artifact of the sequencing pipeline. A later analysis found that most CMV-associated TCR beta chains appeared HLA-restricted, with HLA associations seemingly driven largely by CMV exposure. Correlated functional status among segregating V segments might be attributable to linkage disequilibrium, but an unknown experimental factor could not be ruled out. Several of the top co-occurrence clusters appeared to be linked to parvovirus B19, influenza, CMV and Epstein-Barr virus, according to a later analysis. Presence/absence analyses assumed roughly uniform sequencing depth across donors, an assumption that may not hold. Across donors, most TCR sequences were observed very rarely, whereas some public TCRs were present in many individuals. In vitro tests confirmed that a few of the cytomegalovirus-associated TCR beta chains recognize cytomegalovirus antigens. In this cohort, only TCR beta chains were sequenced, and detectable features were limited by the absence of alpha or paired-chain data. The 87-base-pair reads could not distinguish some IMGT-functional V segments, including TRBV6-2 and TRBV6-3, so those segments were excluded. Broadly in line with IMGT annotations, most TCR beta V segments showed up in productive rearrangements about 87% or about 30% of the time in an earlier analysis of about 500 of the donors. A further reported finding was that TCR beta sequences accurately predicted the HLA-A and HLA-B alleles for most subjects in the first cohort. In a later analysis, HLA-associated TCR beta chains showed more clonal expansion and lower generation probabilities than non-associated chains that were equally common. The classifier was reported to diagnose cytomegalovirus status with high specificity and sensitivity in both the original and validation cohorts. The study listed over 150 TCR beta chains as associated with cytomegalovirus. According to a later analysis, TCR association rates differed among HLA loci, with DRB1 alleles showing the most associated TCRs and HLA-C alleles showing the fewest. The authors suggested that the approach could potentially be extended to other disease states and immunological phenotypes. HLA typing was unavailable for some donors at each locus, so association tests used only the typed subset. Assigning TCR associations to individual alleles was difficult when HLA alleles, especially DR and DQ, strongly co-occurred. CMV serostatus was the only immune exposure information available for the cohort. A later genetic analysis associated a missense DCLRE1C variant with V-gene and J-gene trimming of TCR beta chains, and an independent cohort replicated the association. In a later analysis, 16,951 TCR beta sequences were associated with specific HLA alleles at a false discovery rate of 0.05.

In total, just over 650 healthy bone marrow donors made up the cohort. At the time of sampling, all cohort members were nominally healthy, though unrecorded immune exposures were likely present. The donor tested CMV seronegative, placing the donor among the 350 to 400 seronegative members of the cohort. A peripheral blood sample was provided by each donor, and peripheral blood mononuclear cells were used for TCR beta sequencing. The Qiagen DNeasy Blood Extraction Kit was used to extract genomic DNA from the blood cell samples. The receptor library was made with the immunoSEQ multiplex PCR assay. The multiplex PCR relied on a mix of 60 forward primers for TCR Vbeta segments and 13 reverse primers for TCR Jbeta segments. The CDR3 region of rearranged TCR beta genes was amplified from genomic DNA with a multiplex PCR assay. Amplified TCR beta libraries were sequenced as 87-base-pair reads on the Illumina HiSeq System. The authors' pipeline ran thus. Across the 700 or so repertoires, a later analysis counted 80 million or so unique TCR beta chains, around 11 million of which were shared by at least two donors. To remove PCR and sequencing errors, raw reads were error-corrected and collapsed into unique sequences using a nearest-neighbor algorithm that merged closely related sequences. V, D and J gene segments were assigned by aligning CDR3 sequences to IMGT reference sequences. For a sequence to be retained, at least a six-nucleotide match to both a V gene segment and a J gene segment was required. A rearrangement was called productive if the CDR3 had no stop codons and remained in frame with V and J, and every other rearrangement was called non-productive. Following IMGT convention, CDR3 was defined as the stretch from the second conserved V-encoded cysteine up to the conserved J-encoded phenylalanine. The earlier analysis of 587 of the donors excluded sequences that lacked an unambiguous match to a single V gene segment. In an earlier analysis of some 590 of the donors, V segments were called functional above 56.7% productive rearrangements and were called segregating when the between-donor standard deviation exceeded 5%. A statistical classification framework was developed to diagnose cytomegalovirus status using the catalog of TCR beta chain sequences. In a later analysis, V and J genes were assigned by comparing TCR nucleotide sequences against IMGT/GENE-DB human TR gene sequences. In a later analysis, CDR3 sequences and most-parsimonious VDJ recombination scenarios were assigned using the TCRdist pipeline. In a later analysis, every TCR beta chain was defined by the combination of its CDR3 amino acid sequence and its V-gene family, and reads without a unique V-gene family were dropped. To address suspected cross-contamination and a sequencing artifact, a later analysis removed a few hundred highly shared, low-generation-probability nucleotide sequences. A later analysis calculated a clonal expansion index for each public chain from normalized within-repertoire ranks of inferred template counts. In a later analysis, generation probabilities were computed with a VDJ recombination model fitted to out-of-frame rearrangements, and the resulting probabilities were checked against IGoR. In a later analysis, TCR-TCR, TCR-HLA and TCR-CMV co-occurrence was scored with hypergeometric tests, and a repertoire-size bias correction was applied to TCR pairs. In a later analysis, false discovery rates were estimated by permuting HLA or CMV assignments 20 times. A later analysis grouped co-occurring TCRs with DBSCAN, adding TCRdist sequence similarity when clustering within HLA-allele-positive subsets. Repertoires with fewer than 30,000 or more than 120,000 public chains were left out of co-occurrence clustering, as were several repertoires with anomalous nucleotide sharing. As stored in TCRdb, this immuneACCESS dataset retains in-frame rearrangements with V and J assigned. A fraction of the clones does not appear; measured against another copy, unresolved V genes explain less than half of the discrepancy, and the remainder lacks a known reason. The DNA gave D and trimming, while V, J and clone size come from that table. The sample yields about 140,000 clones; around nine tenths were counted once. The ten top clones hold approximately 4.7% of the sample.

CDR1 and CDR2, looked up from the germline V gene (reference sequence), are LNHDA and SQIVND. Spanning cysteine to phenylalanine, the CDR3 consists of 15 amino acids. Only the CDR3 DNA stays, 45 bases, in frame from base 1. The germline V and J ends show losses of 4 bases and 1 base respectively, and no gene match explains 0 bases of the junction. The sample consisted of PBMCs. The TCR was taken from a woman younger than 45 in good health and CMV-seronegative. The receptor chain draws on TRBV19 and TRBJ2-2, and 10 bases in between align with TRBD2. The CDR3 reads as follows: CASSTSGRNTGELFF. Read as DNA, the sequence is TGTGCCAGTAGTACTAGCGGGAGGAACACCGGGGAGCTGTTTTTT. This CDR3, with the reference TRBV19 and TRBJ2-2 proteins standing in past its ends, gives the full variable domain DGGITQSPKYLFRKEGQNVTLSCEQNLNHDAMYWYRQDPGQGLRLIYYSQIVNDFQKGDIAEGYSVSREKKESFPLTVTSAQKNPTAFYLCASSTSGRNTGELFFGEGSRLTVL.